Below, 3 T cell receptor beta chains from the same sample are listed, as sequenced in a study of blood T cell repertoires in COVID-19. Sequencing used immunoSEQ multiplex PCR; TCRdb keeps in-frame clones, though not all of them. The data contain fewer than 600,000 clones, roughly 87% of them singletons. Material for sequencing was peripheral blood. These TCRs come from a man aged 18 to 29 with COVID-19, enrolled during active disease.

This chain connects TRBV2 to TRBJ1-6; the D gene is possibly TRBD1 (6 bases). The CDR3 consists of 14 residues. The V gene's germline CDR1 is SNHLY and CDR2 FYNNEI. The V and J ends lost 3 bases and 9 bases respectively, with 12 bases between them. The CDR3 DNA reads as TGTGCCAGCAGTGATCCGGACAGCTTTTCACCCCTCCACTTT. Translating it yields CASSDPDSFSPLHF.

The rearrangement links TRBV5-1 to TRBJ2-1, with D possibly matching TRBD2 (6 bases). The CDR3 has 15 amino acids. V lost 2 bases and J lost 7, with 16 bases in between. Germline CDR1 reads SGHRS; CDR2 reads YFSETQ. The CDR3 nucleotides read TGCGCCAGCAGCTTAGCCCCGAGTGGGGGGAATGAGCAGTTCTTC. Amino acids: CASSLAPSGGNEQFF.

The rearrangement joins TRBV11-2 to TRBJ2-7, with D uncertain. The V end lost 1 base, the J end lost 3 bases, and 16 bases lay between the germline ends. The CDR3 has 16 residues. Looked up from germline, CDR1 is SGHAT and CDR2 is FQNNGV. In nucleotides, the CDR3 is TGTGCCAGCAGCTTAGGGCGGCCCAGAAGCCACTACGAGCAGTACTTC. The encoded protein is CASSLGRPRSHYEQYF.